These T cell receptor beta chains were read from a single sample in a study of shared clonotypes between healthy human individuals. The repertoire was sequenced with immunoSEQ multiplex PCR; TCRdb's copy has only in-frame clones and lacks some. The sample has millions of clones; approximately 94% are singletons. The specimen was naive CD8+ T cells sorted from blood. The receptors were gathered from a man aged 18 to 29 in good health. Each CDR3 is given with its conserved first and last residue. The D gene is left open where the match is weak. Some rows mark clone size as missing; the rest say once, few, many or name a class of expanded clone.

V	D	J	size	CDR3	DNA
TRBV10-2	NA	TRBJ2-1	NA	CASSDFRGDPYNEQFF	TGCGCCAGCAGTGATTTCAGGGGAGACCCCTACAATGAGCAGTTCTTC
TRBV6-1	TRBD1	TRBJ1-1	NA	CASSPQTGVYTEAFF	TGTGCCAGCAGTCCTCAGACAGGGGTGTACACTGAAGCTTTCTTT
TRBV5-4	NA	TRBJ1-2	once	CASSLETYTNYGYTF	TGTGCCAGCAGCTTGGAGACCTACACTAACTATGGCTACACCTTC
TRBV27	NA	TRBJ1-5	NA	CASSTSDRSSNQPQHF	TGTGCCAGCAGCACATCGGACAGATCGAGCAATCAGCCCCAGCATTTT
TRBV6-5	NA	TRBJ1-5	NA	CASKPGRGPNQPQHF	TGTGCCAGCAAACCCGGCCGGGGGCCCAATCAGCCCCAGCATTTT
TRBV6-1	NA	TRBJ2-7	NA	CASSEGGAYEQYF	TGTGCCAGCAGTGAAGGTGGAGCCTACGAGCAGTACTTC
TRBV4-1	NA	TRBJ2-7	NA	CASSPSSSYEQYF	TGCGCCAGCAGCCCCAGTAGTTCCTACGAGCAGTACTTC
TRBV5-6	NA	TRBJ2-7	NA	CASSSQPGSYEQYF	TGTGCCAGCAGCTCACAACCGGGCTCCTACGAGCAGTACTTC
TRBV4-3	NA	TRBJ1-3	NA	CASSRSGSGNTIYF	TGCGCCAGCAGCCGGTCGGGCTCTGGAAACACCATATATTTT
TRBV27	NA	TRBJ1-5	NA	CASRGPYSNQPQHF	TGTGCCAGCAGGGGGCCCTATAGCAATCAGCCCCAGCATTTT
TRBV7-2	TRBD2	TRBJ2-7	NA	CASSFSSGTYEQYF	TGTGCCAGCAGCTTCTCTAGCGGGACCTACGAGCAGTACTTC
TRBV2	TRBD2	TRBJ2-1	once	CASSDSASGYYNEQFF	TGTGCCAGCAGTGATAGTGCTAGCGGGTACTACAATGAGCAGTTCTTC
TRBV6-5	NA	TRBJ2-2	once	CASSYLVGDTGELFF	TGTGCCAGCAGTTACCTGGTAGGGGACACCGGGGAGCTGTTTTTT
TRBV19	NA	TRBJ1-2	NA	CASSHPGFYGYTF	TGTGCCAGTAGTCATCCGGGTTTCTATGGCTACACCTTC
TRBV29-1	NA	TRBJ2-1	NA	CSWGPPGIEQFF	TGCAGCTGGGGGCCACCTGGGATTGAGCAGTTCTTC
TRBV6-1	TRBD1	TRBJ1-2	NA	CASSKRAGGDYGYTF	TGTGCCAGCTCCAAGCGGGCAGGGGGCGACTATGGCTACACCTTC
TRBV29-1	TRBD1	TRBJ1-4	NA	CSARTGTGRNEKLFF	TGCAGCGCCCGGACAGGGACGGGGCGCAATGAAAAACTGTTTTTT
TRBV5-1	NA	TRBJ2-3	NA	CASSLFGQPVTDTQYF	TGCGCCAGCAGCTTGTTCGGACAGCCGGTCACAGATACGCAGTATTTT
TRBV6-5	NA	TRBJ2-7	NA	CASSYSPMEAYEQYF	TGTGCCAGCAGTTACTCTCCCATGGAAGCCTACGAGCAGTACTTC
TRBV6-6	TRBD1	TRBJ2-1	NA	CASSSGTGPVNEQFF	TGTGCCAGCAGCTCCGGGACAGGACCAGTTAATGAGCAGTTCTTC
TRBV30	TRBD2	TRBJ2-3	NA	CAWSLAGVRRTDTQYF	TGTGCCTGGAGTCTAGCGGGAGTAAGAAGGACAGATACGCAGTATTTT
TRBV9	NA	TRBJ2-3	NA	CASSVAGTSTDTQYF	TGTGCCAGCAGCGTAGCTGGTACTAGCACAGATACGCAGTATTTT
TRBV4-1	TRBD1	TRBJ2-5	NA	CASSNIGTGLYQETQYF	TGCGCCAGCAGCAACATCGGGACAGGTCTGTACCAAGAGACCCAGTACTTC
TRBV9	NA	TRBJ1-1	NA	CASSVERDTEAFF	TGTGCCAGCAGCGTAGAACGGGACACTGAAGCTTTCTTT
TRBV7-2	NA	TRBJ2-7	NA	CASSWGGSYEQYF	TGTGCCAGCAGCTGGGGCGGCTCCTACGAGCAGTACTTC
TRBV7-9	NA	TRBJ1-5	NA	CASSRSNQPQHF	TGTGCCAGCAGCCGATCCAATCAGCCCCAGCATTTT
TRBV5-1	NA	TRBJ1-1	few	CASSPQIITDTEAFF	TGCGCCAGCAGCCCCCAGATTATCACGGACACTGAAGCTTTCTTT
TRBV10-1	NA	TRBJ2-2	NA	CASSVIPTGELFF	TGCGCCAGCAGTGTTATCCCCACCGGGGAGCTGTTTTTT
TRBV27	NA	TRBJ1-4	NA	CASSLGPPPLSEKLFF	TGTGCCAGCAGTTTGGGCCCCCCCCCTCTTAGTGAAAAACTGTTTTTT
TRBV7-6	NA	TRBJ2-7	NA	CASSLALGLSYEQYF	TGTGCCAGCAGCTTAGCGCTGGGTCTGTCCTACGAGCAGTACTTC
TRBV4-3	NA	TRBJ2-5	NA	CASSPIYHFQETQYF	TGCGCCAGCAGCCCTATATACCACTTCCAAGAGACCCAGTACTTC
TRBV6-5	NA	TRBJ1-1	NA	CASSYGAGDEAFF	TGTGCCAGCAGTTACGGGGCAGGGGATGAAGCTTTCTTT
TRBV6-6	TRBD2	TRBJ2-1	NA	CASSYDGTSGGNEQFF	TGTGCCAGCAGTTATGACGGGACTAGCGGGGGTAATGAGCAGTTCTTC
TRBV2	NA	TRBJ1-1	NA	CASPMSRLNTEAFF	TGTGCCAGCCCCATGTCGCGCTTGAACACTGAAGCTTTCTTT
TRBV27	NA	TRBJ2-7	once	CASSGDIAPYEQYF	TGTGCCAGCAGCGGCGACATTGCTCCCTACGAGCAGTACTTC
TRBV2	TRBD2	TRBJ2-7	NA	CASSEAVRASGSGEQYF	TGTGCCAGCAGTGAGGCCGTTCGGGCTAGCGGGAGCGGCGAGCAGTACTTC
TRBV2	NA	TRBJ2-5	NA	CASSEASGGGETQYF	TGTGCCAGCAGTGAGGCTAGCGGAGGGGGAGAGACCCAGTACTTC
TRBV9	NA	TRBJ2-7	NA	CASSPTTSDNEQYF	TGTGCCAGCAGCCCCACTACTAGTGACAACGAGCAGTACTTC
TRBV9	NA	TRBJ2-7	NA	CASSVDTDFSYEQYF	TGTGCCAGCAGCGTAGATACAGATTTTTCCTACGAGCAGTACTTC
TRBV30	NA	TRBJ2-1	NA	CAWSVQDYNEQFF	TGTGCCTGGAGTGTTCAGGACTACAATGAGCAGTTCTTC
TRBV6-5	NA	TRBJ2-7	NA	CASSYSSGEKFNEQYF	TGTGCCAGCAGTTACTCGTCGGGCGAGAAATTCAACGAGCAGTACTTC
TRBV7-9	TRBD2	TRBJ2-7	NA	CASRLGTNEQYF	TGTGCCAGCAGACTCGGGACTAACGAGCAGTACTTC
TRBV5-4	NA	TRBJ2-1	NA	CASWSRSNNEQFF	TGTGCCTCGTGGAGCAGGTCAAACAATGAGCAGTTCTTC
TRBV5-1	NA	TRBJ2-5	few	CASSLGDSQETQYF	TGCGCCAGCAGCTTGGGCGACAGTCAAGAGACCCAGTACTTC
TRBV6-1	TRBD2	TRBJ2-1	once	CASSERLAGPYNEQFF	TGTGCCAGCAGTGAGAGACTAGCGGGCCCTTACAATGAGCAGTTCTTC
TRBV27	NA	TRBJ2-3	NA	CGAGQHTDTQYF	TGTGGGGCGGGACAGCACACAGATACGCAGTATTTT
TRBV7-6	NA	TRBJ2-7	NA	CASSSLASPYEQYF	TGTGCCAGCAGCTCGCTAGCGTCACCCTACGAGCAGTACTTC
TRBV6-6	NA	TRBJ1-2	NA	CASSYDDGEIYGYTF	TGTGCCAGCAGTTACGACGACGGAGAAATCTATGGCTACACCTTC
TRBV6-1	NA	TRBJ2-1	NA	CASSEGGLDSYNEQFF	TGTGCCAGCAGTGAAGGTGGGCTCGACTCCTACAATGAGCAGTTCTTC
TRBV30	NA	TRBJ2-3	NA	CAWSATELPWGPDTQYF	TGTGCCTGGAGTGCAACTGAGTTGCCATGGGGTCCAGATACGCAGTATTTT
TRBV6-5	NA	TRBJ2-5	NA	CASSYMQGAETQYF	TGTGCCAGCAGTTACATGCAGGGTGCGGAGACCCAGTACTTC